Each of the 27 T cell receptor beta chains below was sequenced from the same sample in a study of blood T cell repertoires in COVID-19. The table came from immunoSEQ multiplex PCR; TCRdb's copy has only in-frame clones and leaves some out. Counted here are more than 80,000 clones, 84% occurring once; the ten biggest clones make up more than 13%. Sample: peripheral blood. Source of these receptors: a woman aged 60 to 75 with acute or convalescent COVID-19.

Comments on this clone: The same CDR3 arises from other DNA sequences in this sample as well. The V and J genes are TRBV15 and TRBJ1-2, with 9 bases that match TRBD1. The V gene's germline CDR1 is LNHNV and CDR2 YYDKDF (reference sequence). This CDR3 has 14 amino acids. V gave up 3 bases and J gave up 8 bases; unmatched junction bases: 7. The CDR3 loop reads CATSRDRGLGGYTF. CDR3 DNA: TGTGCCACCAGCAGGGACAGGGGACTAGGGGGCTACACCTTC.

V usage is TRBV4-2 and J usage is TRBJ1-5; D is ambiguous. This CDR3 has 13 residues. V lost 2 bases to trimming and J lost 7 bases, with 9 bases between them. Germline assignment: CDR1 LGHNA and CDR2 YNFKEQ. The CDR3 sequence is CASSQIRGQPQHF. DNA for the CDR3: TGTGCCAGCAGCCAAATTCGAGGGCAGCCCCAGCATTTT.

J is TRBJ2-6 and V is TRBV7-2; 9 nucleotides align to TRBD1. This CDR3 is 19 amino acids long. The V gene's germline CDR1 is SGHTA and CDR2 FQGNSA. Trimming cost V 5 bases and J 1 base; bases outside gene matches: 12. The CDR3 protein is CASSPPGQGFPSGANVLTF. The DNA for the CDR3 is TGTGCCAGCAGCCCTCCGGGACAGGGTTTTCCTTCTGGGGCCAACGTCCTGACTTTC.

This clone turned up a few times. The chain employs TRBV18 and TRBJ1-3, with D possibly TRBD1 on 5 matching bases. The germline CDR1 and CDR2 sequences are KGHSH and LQKENI. This CDR3 has 14 residues. Trimming shortened V by 3 bases and J by 3 bases, and 9 bases separated the two germline ends. CDR3 nucleotides: TGTGCCAGCTCACCTCAGGGAAATGGAAACACCATATATTTT. It encodes CASSPQGNGNTIYF. Using reference TRBV18 and TRBJ1-3 for the parts outside the CDR3, the full variable domain is NAGVMQNPRHLVRRRGQEARLRCSPMKGHSHVYWYRQLPEEGLKFMVYLQKENIIDESGMPKERFSAEFPKEGPSILRIQQVVRGDSAAYFCASSPQGNGNTIYFGEGSWLTVV.

The rearrangement joins TRBV23-1 to TRBJ2-7; D is unresolved. TRBV23-1 has ORF status, its function being uncertain. V was trimmed by 4 bases and J by 1 base, leaving 11 bases between them. The CDR3 consists of 14 residues. CDR3: CASSPSQVSYEQYF. CDR3 nucleotide sequence: TGCGCCAGCAGTCCTTCGCAGGTTTCCTACGAGCAGTACTTC.

V and J are TRBV6-5 and TRBJ2-7, with a possible D match to TRBD1 (6 bases). The CDR3 sequence is 14 residues long. Per germline, CDR1 MNHEY and CDR2 SVGAGI. V was trimmed by 7 bases and J by 1 base, leaving 14 bases between them. This CDR3 reads CASKRGQKSYEQYF. The CDR3 DNA reads TGTGCCAGCAAGCGAGGACAGAAATCCTACGAGCAGTACTTC.

The V and J genes are TRBV10-3 and TRBJ2-2; 7 nucleotides match TRBD2. J was trimmed by 6 bases and V by 10 bases; bases with no gene match: 14. The CDR3 is made up of 15 amino acids. Germline CDR1 is ENHRY and CDR2 is SYGVKD. The CDR3 DNA follows: TGTGCCACCCGTGCTGCGGGCGCGGGGGCCGGGGAGCTGTTTTTT. Translated, it gives CATRAAGAGAGELFF.

The V call is TRBV7-3, the J call TRBJ2-1, with 13 positions matching TRBD2. The V gene's germline CDR1 is SGHTA and CDR2 FQGTGA. The CDR3 contains 21 residues. Trimming cost V 1 base and J 0 bases; bases outside gene matches: 12. The CDR3 DNA is TGTGCCAGCAGCTTAAAGGGAATTGGGACTAGCGGGAAAACCTCCTACAATGAGCAGTTCTTC. Protein sequence: CASSLKGIGTSGKTSYNEQFF.

This clone was detected only once. The rearrangement joins TRBV28 to TRBJ2-3; D gene ambiguous. This CDR3 is 13 amino acids long. The V and J ends lost 5 bases and 7 bases respectively, with 13 bases between them. The V gene's germline CDR1 is MDHEN and CDR2 SYDVKM. Written as DNA, the CDR3 is TGTGCCAGCAGTGAAGCTCGTCATAATACGCAGTATTTT. Residues: CASSEARHNTQYF.

The chain links TRBV12-3 or TRBV12-4 to TRBJ1-3, with TRBD1 matching over 11 bases. This CDR3 is built from 13 residues. Trimming at V came to 6 bases and at J to 7 bases, leaving 2 bases not matched to a gene. The chain's CDR3 is CASRGQGGNTIYF. The CDR3 bases are TGTGCCAGCAGGGGACAGGGGGGGAACACCATATATTTT.

This chain uses TRBV30 with TRBJ2-7, with 7 positions matching TRBD1. Losses at the gene ends were 4 bases for V and 3 bases for J; bases not matched to a gene: 6. CDR1 is GTSNPN, CDR2 SVGIG, per germline (reference sequence). This CDR3 has 13 amino acids. CDR3 nucleotide sequence: TGTGCCTGGACCACACAGGGGTTCTACGAGCAGTACTTC. This encodes CAWTTQGFYEQYF.

The CDR3 nucleotides read TGTGCCAGCAGCTTGATCGGGACTGAAGCTTTCTTT. Protein product: CASSLIGTEAFF. This chain connects TRBV5-8 to TRBJ1-1, with unresolved D. Germline V CDR1 and CDR2: SGHTS, YDEGEE. CDR3 length: 12 amino acids. V lost 1 base to trimming and J lost 5 bases, with 6 bases between them.

The J gene is TRBJ2-2, the V gene TRBV5-1; possibly TRBD2 for D (5 bases). Germline CDR1 reads SGHRS; CDR2 reads YFSETQ. The CDR3 totals 13 residues. Trimming removed 4 bases from V and 7 bases from J, with 11 bases in between. The CDR3 is CASSERADGELFF. As DNA, the CDR3 is TGCGCCAGCAGCGAGAGGGCCGACGGGGAGCTGTTTTTT.

This chain uses TRBV5-8 with TRBJ1-5; D is uncertain. Trimming removed 4 bases from V and 7 bases from J, with 15 bases in between. This CDR3 is built from 14 residues. CDR1 is SGHTS, CDR2 YDEGEE, per germline. The CDR3 region has the DNA TGTGCCAGCAGCCCCTCCGGAGATGGACAGCCCCAGCATTTT. It specifies CASSPSGDGQPQHF. Supplemented by reference TRBV5-8 and TRBJ1-5, the full variable domain reads EAGVTQSPTHLIKTRGQQATLRCSPISGHTSVYWYQQALGLGLQFLLWYDEGEERNRGNFPPRFSGRQFPNYSSELNVNALELEDSALYLCASSPSGDGQPQHFGDGTRLSIL.

The chain carries TRBV9 and TRBJ2-3; D is perhaps TRBD2 (6 bases). V lost 0 bases, J lost 4 bases, and 15 bases lay in between. The CDR3 has 16 residues. The germline V gene encodes CDR1 SGDLS and CDR2 YYNGEE. The CDR3 is CASSVVPGVFADTQYF. In DNA form, the CDR3 reads TGTGCCAGCAGCGTAGTGCCGGGAGTATTCGCAGATACGCAGTATTTT.

V usage is TRBV6-4 and J usage is TRBJ1-2; 10 bases agree with TRBD1. Trimming removed 6 bases from V and 4 bases from J; junction bases left unmatched: 5. CDR1 and CDR2 from the germline V gene are MRHNA and SNTAGT. This CDR3 spans 14 amino acids. CDR3 sequence reads: CASRPRTGGYGYTF. In DNA, the CDR3 is TGTGCCAGCAGGCCCCGGACAGGGGGCTATGGCTACACCTTC.

J is TRBJ1-6 and V is TRBV5-6; weak D call: TRBD1 (5 bases). Germline CDR1 and CDR2: SGHDT and YYEEEE. V was trimmed by 2 bases and J by 8 bases, leaving 14 bases between them. The CDR3 spans 15 residues. The CDR3 reads CASSFNTGLDSPLHF. CDR3 in DNA: TGTGCCAGCAGCTTCAATACAGGTCTTGATTCACCCCTCCACTTT.

The chain carries TRBV2 and TRBJ2-4; 9 bases fit TRBD2. Germline V lookup: CDR1 SNHLY, CDR2 FYNNEI. The CDR3 length is 16 residues. The trim removed 6 bases at V and 5 bases at J, leaving 11 bases unmatched. The CDR3 DNA reads TGTGCCAGCAGCGGCGGGGGGGCCCGATCCGAAAACATTCAGTACTTC. Its protein product is CASSGGGARSENIQYF.

The rearrangement uses TRBV6-1 and TRBJ1-3; a weak D match, TRBD1 (5 bases). The CDR3 totals 15 residues. CDR1 and CDR2 (germline): MNHNS, SASEGT. Trimming shortened V by 1 base and J by 2 bases, and 9 bases separated the two germline ends. The CDR3 protein is CASSEEAGAGNTIYF. The CDR3 DNA sequence: TGTGCCAGCAGTGAAGAAGCGGGGGCTGGAAACACCATATATTTT.

The chain recombines TRBV12-3 or TRBV12-4 with TRBJ2-1; D may be TRBD1 (6 bases). The V gene lost 2 bases and the J gene lost 8 bases, with 10 bases spanning the gap. The CDR3 is made up of 13 amino acids. CDR3 residues: CASSLTGSDEQFF. The DNA for the CDR3 is TGTGCCAGCAGTTTAACAGGGTCAGATGAGCAGTTCTTC.

This chain links TRBV6-5 with TRBJ1-4, with D uncertain. Germline CDR1 reads MNHEY; CDR2 reads SVGAGI. This CDR3 has 13 residues. V gave up 8 bases and J gave up 7 bases, with 14 bases separating them. CDR3 in DNA: TGTGCCAGCTTGAACAGTCGATTTGAAAAACTGTTTTTT. It translates to CASLNSRFEKLFF.

The chain has TRBV6-2 or TRBV6-3 and TRBJ1-1; TRBD1 agrees at 8 bases. The junction had 12 bases not matched to a gene; V was cut back by 2 bases and J by 1 base. The CDR3 runs 18 residues. CDR1 is MNHEY and CDR2 is SVGEGT in the germline V gene. The CDR3 loop is CASSYPRQGMLRNTEAFF. CDR3 bases: TGTGCCAGCAGTTACCCCCGACAGGGGATGTTGAGGAACACTGAAGCTTTCTTT.

The chain uses TRBV24-1 and TRBJ2-3; 12 bases align to TRBD2. CDR1 and CDR2 from the germline V gene are KGHDR and SFDVKD. V shed 4 bases and J 4 bases; nucleotides not matched to a gene: 5. The CDR3 totals 16 residues. In nucleotides, the CDR3 is TGTGCCACCAGTGACGCACTAGCGGGAGGTCCAGATACGCAGTATTTT. This translates into CATSDALAGGPDTQYF.

The table lists this clone with a count of one. The V call is TRBV18, the J call TRBJ2-4, with D possibly matching TRBD1 (6 bases). Trimming took 3 bases from V and 0 from J, leaving 9 bases between them. Looked up from germline, CDR1 is KGHSH and CDR2 is LQKENI. The CDR3 extends over 15 amino acids. CDR3 loop: CASSPSRGAKNIQYF. CDR3 DNA: TGTGCCAGCTCACCCTCCAGGGGAGCCAAAAACATTCAGTACTTC.

The chain combines TRBV3-1 (or the pseudogene TRBV3-2) with TRBJ1-6; D is undetermined. The CDR3 runs to 15 residues. The V gene lost 1 base and the J gene lost 5 bases, with 9 bases spanning the gap. Per the germline V gene, CDR1 is LGHDT and CDR2 is YNNKEL (reference sequence). The DNA of the CDR3 is TGTGCCAGCAGCCAAGCTGGGCGGGATAATTCACCCCTCCACTTT. It yields the protein CASSQAGRDNSPLHF.

The chain carries TRBV10-1 and TRBJ2-1; TRBD1 might be the D (6 bases). The CDR3 is 16 amino acids. Germline V gene lookup returns CDR1 WNHNN and CDR2 SYGVQD (reference sequence). Deletions cut 2 bases from V and 0 bases from J, with 11 bases between. In nucleotides, the CDR3 is TGCGCCAGCAGTGAGACAGGGAGTAGCTCCTACAATGAGCAGTTCTTC. It translates to CASSETGSSSYNEQFF.

The chain carries TRBV9 and TRBJ2-3, with 7 bases identical to TRBD1. The germline gives CDR1 SGDLS, CDR2 YYNGEE. CDR3 length: 15 residues. Trimming took 0 bases from V and 0 from J; bases not matched to a gene: 1. This CDR3 is CASSVEGQSTDTQYF. CDR3 bases: TGTGCCAGCAGCGTAGAGGGACAGAGCACAGATACGCAGTATTTT.